This T cell receptor (beta chain) was profiled in a study of blood T cell repertoires in COVID-19. Study as a whole: T cells, B-cell-depleted T cells, or PBMCs supplied cDNA or gDNA.

Data came from immunoSEQ multiplex PCR; TCRdb stores just in-frame clones and leaves some out. The sample yields approximately 250,000 clones, about 86% seen once. Germline CDR1 and CDR2: SGDLS and YYNGEE. The CDR3 covers 16 residues. The germline V and J ends were trimmed by 6 bases and 2 bases, with 17 bases remaining between them. This TCR came from a man under 40 with acute COVID-19. The J gene is TRBJ2-2, the V gene TRBV9; no firm D call. What was sequenced was PBMCs or T cells enriched from blood (not recorded which). As DNA, the CDR3 is TGTGCCAGCACCACTTCCTCGAACCTTAACACCGGGGAGCTGTTTTTT. This encodes CASTTSSNLNTGELFF.